The source of this TCR beta chain is a study of cytotoxic CD8 clonotypes in ibrutinib-treated CLL. Study-level background: Patients: eleven to twelve relapsed/refractory, approximately 16 treatment-naive, 17 IGHV unmutated. It was after a median approximately twelve months of treatment, range 6 to 36, that response samples were taken. General study findings and limits: Exceeding age-matched healthy donors, baseline clonality also tracked the counts of circulating CD8+ T cells.

Note on this clone: Antigen unknown.

Germline V gene lookup returns CDR1 SGHRS and CDR2 YFSETQ. The CDR3 covers 14 residues. Trimming removed 0 bases at V and 2 bases at J, with 7 bases between. Clones were read by immunoSEQ multiplex PCR, and TCRdb kept only the in-frame ones, dropping some. The data show 68,000 or so clones, under 70% seen once. This material consisted of PBMCs, taken after 12 months of ibrutinib treatment. The clonotype was recovered from a human donor with chronic lymphocytic leukemia. This chain uses TRBV5-1 with TRBJ2-3; D is unclear. For the CDR3, the DNA is TGCGCCAGCAGCTTGGCCGCGTTCACAGATACGCAGTATTTT. It yields the protein CASSLAAFTDTQYF.